This is a list of T cell receptor beta chains from one sample in a study of blood T cell repertoires in COVID-19. Measured with immunoSEQ multiplex PCR; TCRdb has only the in-frame clones, and not every one. The sample lists approximately 500,000 clones, approximately 85% occurring once. The sample comprised peripheral blood. Source of these receptors: a human donor in a cohort sampled during active COVID-19. CDR3s include the opening cysteine and the closing phenylalanine or tryptophan. The D gene is left open where the match is weak. Not all rows give a size; the values are once, few, many and, for expanded clones, a class.

d_gene | abundance | len | j_gene | v_gene | CDR3aa | CDR3nt
TRBD2 | . | 16 | TRBJ2-3 | TRBV2 | CASRGRTSGSGDTQYF | TGTGCCAGCAGGGGAAGGACTAGCGGGAGTGGGGATACGCAGTATTTT
. | . | 13 | TRBJ1-1 | TRBV27 | CASSFNGNTEAFF | TGTGCCAGCAGTTTCAACGGGAACACTGAAGCTTTCTTT
TRBD1 | . | 15 | TRBJ2-5 | TRBV5-1 | CASSDPGQGAETQYF | TGCGCCAGCAGCGACCCGGGACAGGGGGCGGAGACCCAGTACTTC
TRBD2 | . | 17 | TRBJ2-5 | TRBV24-1 | CATSDATSGRAWETQYF | TGTGCCACCAGTGATGCAACTAGCGGGAGGGCCTGGGAGACCCAGTACTTC
. | . | 13 | TRBJ1-2 | TRBV28 | CASSFQGNYGYTF | TGTGCCAGCAGTTTCCAGGGGAACTATGGCTACACCTTC
TRBD2 | once | 16 | TRBJ2-1 | TRBV4-1 | CASSQGSGTSFHEQFF | TGCGCCAGCAGCCAGGGTTCCGGGACTAGCTTCCATGAGCAGTTCTTC
. | . | 13 | TRBJ1-1 | TRBV11-3 | CASSLEADTEAFF | TGTGCCAGCAGCTTAGAAGCCGACACTGAAGCTTTCTTT
TRBD2 | . | 19 | TRBJ2-3 | TRBV28 | CASSFSRTSGRQSTDTQYF | TGTGCCAGCAGTTTTTCGCGAACTAGCGGGAGACAGAGCACAGATACGCAGTATTTT
TRBD2 | once | 15 | TRBJ2-3 | TRBV6-5 | CAVRGAAGNTDTQYF | TGTGCCGTACGAGGTGCAGCGGGGAACACAGATACGCAGTATTTT
TRBD2 | . | 15 | TRBJ2-1 | TRBV28 | CASRLSGSRVGEQFF | TGTGCCAGCAGACTTAGCGGGAGCAGAGTAGGTGAGCAGTTCTTC
. | . | 15 | TRBJ1-5 | TRBV3-1/TRBV3-2 | CASSQDKGDGQPQHF | TGTGCCAGCAGCCAAGATAAGGGGGACGGTCAGCCCCAGCATTTT
. | . | 16 | TRBJ1-2 | TRBV4-1 | CASSLGMSPPNYGYTF | TGCGCCAGCAGCCTCGGGATGTCTCCTCCTAACTATGGCTACACCTTC
TRBD1 | few | 16 | TRBJ1-4 | TRBV25-1 | CASSGTGTGGFEKLFF | TGTGCCAGCAGTGGGACCGGGACAGGGGGTTTTGAAAAACTGTTTTTT
TRBD1 | . | 15 | TRBJ1-2 | TRBV16 | CASSQRQGVNYGYTF | TGTGCCAGCAGCCAGAGACAGGGGGTTAACTATGGCTACACCTTC
. | . | 16 | TRBJ1-2 | TRBV7-9 | CASSFKDGSLNYGYTF | TGTGCCAGCAGCTTTAAGGACGGGAGCCTAAACTATGGCTACACCTTC
TRBD2 | . | 14 | TRBJ2-7 | TRBV7-8 | CASSLTSGSYEQYF | TGTGCCAGCAGCCTCACTAGCGGCTCCTACGAGCAGTACTTC
. | . | 15 | TRBJ1-2 | TRBV6-2/TRBV6-3 | CASSNSGKEGYGYTF | TGTGCCAGCAGTAACTCAGGGAAAGAGGGCTATGGCTACACCTTC
. | . | 15 | TRBJ2-1 | TRBV6-5 | CASSYRTPYSDEQFF | TGTGCCAGCAGTTATAGGACTCCCTACTCGGATGAGCAGTTCTTC
TRBD1 | few | 17 | TRBJ1-2 | TRBV7-2 | CASSPQTGGTVNYGYTF | TGTGCCAGCAGCCCCCAGACAGGGGGAACGGTCAACTATGGCTACACCTTC
. | . | 15 | TRBJ1-1 | TRBV7-9 | CASSRVQGKNTEAFF | TGTGCCAGCAGCCGAGTACAGGGCAAGAACACTGAAGCTTTCTTT
TRBD2 | . | 15 | TRBJ2-5 | TRBV7-8 | CASSLGLAGGETQYF | TGTGCCAGCAGCTTAGGACTAGCGGGAGGGGAGACCCAGTACTTC
. | . | 15 | TRBJ2-2 | TRBV4-3 | CASSQDPGSPGELFF | TGCGCCAGCAGCCAAGATCCGGGTTCTCCCGGGGAGCTGTTTTTT
TRBD2 | . | 16 | TRBJ2-3 | TRBV27 | CASSLGGRGGTDTQYF | TGTGCCAGCAGTTTAGGAGGGAGGGGAGGCACAGATACGCAGTATTTT
. | . | 16 | TRBJ1-4 | TRBV25-1 | CASSEMFGSLNEKLFF | TGTGCCAGCAGTGAAATGTTCGGTTCTCTTAATGAAAAACTGTTTTTT
. | . | 13 | TRBJ2-7 | TRBV4-2 | CASSQDRRGLEYF | TGTGCCAGCAGCCAAGATAGGAGAGGACTGGAGTACTTC
. | few | 12 | TRBJ2-2 | TRBV28 | CASSLEWRELFF | TGTGCCAGCAGTTTGGAGTGGCGGGAGCTGTTTTTT
. | . | 13 | TRBJ1-1 | TRBV29-1 | CSVGRGGNTEAFF | TGCAGCGTTGGCAGGGGTGGGAACACTGAAGCTTTCTTT
TRBD2 | few | 16 | TRBJ2-3 | TRBV19 | CASSNFIGRSTDTQYF | TGTGCCAGTAGTAACTTTATCGGGAGGAGCACAGATACGCAGTATTTT
TRBD1 | . | 15 | TRBJ2-7 | TRBV29-1 | CSVGDPGQGFYEQYF | TGCAGCGTTGGCGATCCGGGACAGGGTTTCTACGAGCAGTACTTC
. | few | 14 | TRBJ2-7 | TRBV5-1 | CASSLGLVGSEQYF | TGCGCCAGCAGCTTGGGACTAGTGGGGTCGGAGCAGTACTTC
. | . | 14 | TRBJ1-2 | TRBV7-2 | CASSLDKNSYGYTF | TGTGCCAGCAGCTTAGATAAGAACAGCTATGGCTACACCTTC
TRBD1 | . | 14 | TRBJ2-3 | TRBV11-3 | CASSSRGQADTQYF | TGTGCCAGCAGCTCCAGGGGGCAAGCAGATACGCAGTATTTT
TRBD2 | . | 18 | TRBJ2-2 | TRBV3-1/TRBV3-2 | CASSSLAGGPGSTGELFF | TGTGCCAGCAGCTCACTAGCGGGAGGGCCTGGGAGTACCGGGGAGCTGTTTTTT
. | . | 17 | TRBJ2-5 | TRBV10-1 | CASSQGNWTGNKETQYF | TGCGCCAGCAGTCAAGGGAATTGGACTGGAAATAAAGAGACCCAGTACTTC
TRBD1 | . | 16 | TRBJ1-5 | TRBV4-1 | CASSQTGTGVIQPQHF | TGCGCCAGCAGCCAGACCGGGACAGGGGTCATTCAGCCCCAGCATTTT
. | . | 13 | TRBJ2-7 | TRBV6-6 | CASSQGQPYEQYF | TGTGCCAGCAGCCAAGGACAGCCTTACGAGCAGTACTTC
TRBD1 | . | 15 | TRBJ1-6 | TRBV5-5 | CASSSPGQHNSPLHF | TGTGCCAGCAGCTCTCCGGGACAGCATAATTCACCCCTCCACTTT